This entry lists 30 T cell receptor beta chains sequenced from one sample in a study of blood T cells in healthy people across ages (dated by TCRdb to about 2015). The library was prepared using 5' RACE. Sequencer: Illumina HiSeq 2500. A second 7 to 11 cycle PCR used a sample-barcoded 5' primer and a J-beta primer mix. TCRdb passed the public sequencing reads through fastp at Q25 and MiXCR, retaining productive beta sequences. Entries are consolidated by CDR3 protein sequence, retaining the most common genes and DNA. This sample holds 1.5 million to 2 million distinct CDR3 sequences; roughly 52% were observed only once. Of the sample, approximately 2% is held by the ten largest clones. The sequencing input was blood. The receptors originated from a woman aged 40 to 50 in good health.

This chain links TRBV7-2 with TRBJ2-1; 14 positions agree with TRBD2. This CDR3 comprises 15 residues. The junction had 2 bases not matched to a gene; V was cut back by 1 base and J by 9 bases. CDR1 and CDR2 from the germline V gene are SGHTA and FQGNSA. Written as DNA, the CDR3 is TGTGCCAGCAGCTTAGAGGGGACTAGCGGGGGTGAGCAGTTCTTC. This encodes CASSLEGTSGGEQFF.

The chain has TRBV20-1 and TRBJ2-1; D is undetermined. The CDR3 runs 17 residues. The germline CDR1 and CDR2 sequences are DFQATT and SNEGSKA (reference sequence). The V end lost 2 bases, the J end lost 0 bases, and 17 bases lay between the germline ends. CDR3 DNA sequence: TGCAGTGCTAGATCGTCGATCGGCGCGAGCTCCTACAATGAGCAGTTCTTC. Its protein product is CSARSSIGASSYNEQFF.

In this sample, this clonotype turned up a few times. The chain carries TRBV2 and TRBJ2-5, with TRBD1 matching over 7 bases. CDR3 length: 14 amino acids. V was pared by 5 bases and J by 6 bases, with 9 bases of the junction left unmatched. The germline V gene has CDR1 SNHLY and CDR2 FYNNEI. CDR3 in amino acids: CASSQGTVGKTQYF. CDR3 in DNA: TGTGCCAGCAGTCAGGGGACAGTTGGAAAGACCCAGTACTTC.

This clonotype was recorded many times. The V gene is TRBV4-3, the J gene TRBJ2-5; TRBD2 might be the D (6 bases). The CDR3 is 15 amino acids. The V gene lost 0 bases and the J gene lost 3 bases, with 11 bases spanning the gap. Germline CDR1 is LGHNA and CDR2 is YSLEER. CDR3 nucleotides: TGCGCCAGCAGCCAAGATAGTCGCGGGGAAGAGACCCAGTACTTC. Translating it yields CASSQDSRGEETQYF.

The chain links TRBV7-9 to TRBJ2-5, with 10 nucleotides matching TRBD1. The CDR3 is made up of 16 amino acids. V lost 1 base, J lost 11 bases, and 13 bases stayed unmatched. Germline V CDR1 and CDR2: SEHNR, FQNEAQ (reference sequence). The CDR3, as DNA: TGTGCCAGCAGCTTAGTTCCGACAGGGGGCGCATGCGTTCAGTACTTC. Its protein product is CASSLVPTGGACVQYF.

This clonotype was observed a few times. This chain connects TRBV7-2 to TRBJ2-1, with TRBD2 matching 15 bases. Germline trimming cut 6 bases from V and 0 bases from J; bases unmatched to any gene: 6. The CDR3 extends over 18 amino acids. In germline, CDR1 is SGHTA, CDR2 FQGNSA. CDR3 region: CASRRGTSGGSSYNEQFF. In DNA, the CDR3 is TGTGCCAGCAGACGAGGGACTAGCGGGGGGAGCTCCTACAATGAGCAGTTCTTC.

V gene TRBV7-9 combines with J gene TRBJ2-5; 8 bases line up with TRBD1. This CDR3 comprises 14 residues. From germline, CDR1 is SEHNR and CDR2 FQNEAQ (reference sequence). Trimming removed 5 bases from V and 4 bases from J; junction bases left unmatched: 6. Here the CDR3 reads CASSIDRGGETQYF. The DNA of the CDR3 is TGTGCCAGCAGCATCGACAGGGGCGGAGAGACCCAGTACTTC.

This chain connects TRBV5-1 to TRBJ2-1, with 7 nucleotides matching TRBD2. J was trimmed by 0 bases and V by 2 bases; bases with no gene match: 5. Germline lookup yields CDR1 SGHRS and CDR2 YFSETQ. The CDR3 covers 16 residues. The CDR3 sequence is CASSFQRTSSYNEQFF. The CDR3 DNA reads as TGCGCCAGCAGCTTTCAACGGACTAGCTCCTACAATGAGCAGTTCTTC.

The CDR3 sequence: CASTSRDRAYF. The CDR3 bases are TGCGCCAGCACTTCAAGGGACAGAGCGTATTTT. The genes are TRBV4-3 and TRBJ2-3; 7 nucleotides line up with TRBD1. There are 11 residues in the CDR3. Germline loops: CDR1 LGHNA, CDR2 YSLEER. V lost 7 bases, J lost 14 bases, and 9 bases stayed unmatched.

The V and J genes are TRBV5-1 and TRBJ2-3; 7 nucleotides align to TRBD2. V lost 2 bases, J lost 0 bases, and 6 bases stayed unmatched. This CDR3 has 16 residues. Germline V gene sequence: CDR1 SGHRS, CDR2 YFSETQ. Written as DNA, the CDR3 is TGCGCCAGCAGCTTACCGCAGGGAGGGAGCACAGATACGCAGTATTTT. Its translation is CASSLPQGGSTDTQYF.

The J gene is TRBJ1-2, the V gene TRBV20-1, with D tentatively TRBD1 (6 bases). Germline CDR1 reads DFQATT; CDR2 reads SNEGSKA (reference sequence). Trimming took 3 bases from V and 8 from J, leaving 16 bases between them. The CDR3 length is 13 residues. The CDR3 DNA reads as TGCAGTGCTAGTGAACAGGGAGCGGGAGGCTACACCTTC. It is translated as CSASEQGAGGYTF.

This clonotype was detected ten times or more. The junction departs from germline at one end; a sequencing error may be responsible. The genes are TRBV7-2 and TRBJ1-2; D is undetermined. Germline-derived CDR1 and CDR2 are SGHTA and FQGNSA. The CDR3 contains 14 residues. CDR3: CASSLGGTNYGYTF. The CDR3 nucleotides are TGTGCCAGCAGTTTAGGTGGTACCAACTATGGCTACACCTTC.

V gene TRBV6-5 combines with J gene TRBJ1-2; D remains ambiguous. In germline, CDR1 is MNHEY, CDR2 SVGAGI. V lost 0 bases to trimming and J lost 3 bases, with 11 bases between them. This CDR3 is 15 amino acids long. CDR3 nucleotide sequence: TGTGCCAGCAGTTACTCCACATCTGGGGACTATGGCTACACCTTC. It specifies CASSYSTSGDYGYTF.

The chain has TRBV15 and TRBJ1-1; the D is unclear. Germline V gives CDR1 LNHNV, CDR2 YYDKDF (reference sequence). Trimming took off 5 bases at V and 7 bases at J, with 26 bases between the two ends. The CDR3 has 17 residues. The CDR3 reads CATSSLTRHPSLNEAFF. The CDR3 nucleotides read TGTGCCACCAGCTCCCTAACTAGGCACCCCTCTTTAAATGAAGCTTTCTTT.

In this sample, this clonotype turned up a few times. The rearrangement joins TRBV2 to TRBJ2-7, with 9 bases matching TRBD1. This CDR3 spans 14 amino acids. J gave up 3 bases and V 6 bases, and 6 bases lay outside the gene matches. Germline loops: CDR1 SNHLY, CDR2 FYNNEI. CDR3 sequence reads: CASRNDRGSYEQYF. In DNA, the CDR3 is TGTGCCAGCAGAAACGACAGGGGGAGCTACGAGCAGTACTTC.

The CDR3 loop is CASSDSWGGTDTQYF. The CDR3 nucleotides read TGTGCCAGCAGTGACTCCTGGGGGGGCACAGATACGCAGTATTTT. The chain has TRBV6-4 and TRBJ2-3; possible D gene TRBD2, 6 bases. V was pared by 0 bases and J by 1 base, with 8 bases between. CDR1 and CDR2 from the germline V gene are MRHNA and SNTAGT. The CDR3 has 15 residues.

J is TRBJ2-7 and V is TRBV7-8; D ambiguous. The germline V gene has CDR1 SGHVS and CDR2 FQNEAQ. V lost 4 bases and J 2 bases, leaving 12 bases between the germline ends. CDR3 length: 14 residues. The CDR3 sequence is CASSSLAATYEQYF. The CDR3 DNA follows: TGTGCCAGCAGCTCCCTGGCCGCCACCTACGAGCAGTACTTC. The entire variable domain, with the rest obtained from reference TRBV7-8 and TRBJ2-7, is as follows: GAGVSQSPRYKVAKRGQDVALRCDPISGHVSLFWYQQALGQGPEFLTYFQNEAQLDKSGLPSDRFFAERPEGSVSTLKIQRTQQEDSAVYLCASSSLAATYEQYFGPGTRLTVT.

This clonotype occurred a few times. V and J are TRBV29-1 and TRBJ1-2; 7 bases match TRBD1. The V segment lost 2 bases and the J segment 7 bases; nucleotides outside the gene matches: 7. There are 13 residues in the CDR3. Germline loops: CDR1 SQVTM, CDR2 ANQGSEA. The CDR3 spells CSVERDSVSGYTF. The DNA for the CDR3 is TGCAGCGTTGAAAGGGACAGCGTATCTGGCTACACCTTC.

The chain links TRBV4-3 to TRBJ1-6; D not resolved. Trimming took 5 bases from V and 9 from J, leaving 17 bases between them. Germline V gives CDR1 LGHNA, CDR2 YSLEER. The CDR3 has 15 residues. The CDR3 loop reads CASSSDPGRTSPLHF. DNA of the CDR3: TGCGCCAGCAGCTCCGACCCCGGGAGAACTTCACCCCTCCACTTT.

The sample holds a few counts of this clonotype. The chain combines TRBV6-5 with TRBJ1-2; D perhaps matches TRBD1 (5 bases). Germline CDR1 and CDR2: MNHEY and SVGAGI. The CDR3 covers 12 residues. V was shortened by 2 bases and J by 6 bases, with 7 bases between the two germline ends. CDR3: CASSYEGDGYTF. As DNA, the CDR3 is TGTGCCAGCAGTTACGAAGGGGATGGCTACACCTTC.

The chain links TRBV3-1 to TRBJ1-6; no clear D. Trimming pared 3 bases from V and 6 bases from J, leaving 6 bases between. Germline V gene sequence: CDR1 LGHDT, CDR2 YNNKEL (reference sequence). The CDR3 is 13 amino acids. The CDR3 spells CASSQGINSPLHF. The CDR3 nucleotides read TGTGCCAGCAGCCAGGGTATTAATTCACCCCTCCACTTT.

The chain uses TRBV7-2 and TRBJ2-5, with 13 positions matching TRBD2. The V gene's germline CDR1 is SGHTA and CDR2 FQGNSA. The CDR3 has 17 residues. V trimming: 3 bases; J trimming: 5 bases; junction bases outside the gene matches: 9. This chain's CDR3 is CASSLGGLAGSSETQYF. The CDR3, as DNA: TGTGCCAGCAGCTTGGGGGGACTAGCGGGGAGCTCGGAGACCCAGTACTTC.

Remarks on this clonotype: The junction departs from germline at one end; a sequencing error may be responsible. The rearrangement uses TRBV10-3 and TRBJ2-7, with D perhaps matching TRBD1 (6 bases). Near its end, the DNA agrees better with TRBJ2-5, so the J call may be wrong. Germline CDR1 and CDR2: ENHRY and SYGVKD. The CDR3 contains 14 residues. The DNA of the CDR3 is TGTGCCGTCAGTGAGTCCCCAGGGGAGGAGACCCAGTACTTC. Encoded protein: CAVSESPGEETQYF.

The gene calls are TRBV12-3 or TRBV12-4 and TRBJ2-3, with D perhaps TRBD2 (5 bases). The CDR3 has 18 residues. V was shortened by 6 bases and J by 2 bases, with 24 bases between the two germline ends. Here the CDR3 DNA reads TGTGCCAGCAGCCGGACGGCGGGCCCTTCACGTTACACAGATACGCAGTATTTT. Its translation: CASSRTAGPSRYTDTQYF.

Of note for this clonotype: A much larger clone sits a single nucleotide away, making a read error possible. J is TRBJ2-5 and V is TRBV20-1; possibly TRBD1 for D (6 bases). This CDR3 spans 15 amino acids. Germline-derived CDR1 and CDR2 are DFQATT and SNEGSKA (reference sequence). CDR3: CGAGELQGRVETQYF. The CDR3 DNA follows: TGCGGTGCTGGGGAATTACAGGGCAGGGTAGAGACCCAGTACTTC.

The J gene is TRBJ1-5, the V gene TRBV12-3 or TRBV12-4; D perhaps matches TRBD1 (5 bases). V was shortened by 3 bases and J by 2 bases, with 11 bases between the two germline ends. The CDR3 covers 15 residues. The CDR3 region has the DNA TGTGCCAGCAGTTTTCTCGGCAGGGGCAATCAGCCCCAGCATTTT. Its protein product is CASSFLGRGNQPQHF.

The rearrangement joins TRBV28 to TRBJ2-3, with D hard to call. This CDR3 is built from 13 residues. V was pared by 6 bases and J by 10 bases, with 17 bases between. Germline-derived CDR1 and CDR2 are MDHEN and SYDVKM. The CDR3 DNA is TGTGCCAGCAGCGTATGGGCCAAGATATCGCAGTATTTT. Protein product: CASSVWAKISQYF.

CDR3 residues: CASSEGWGPGETQYF. In DNA form, the CDR3 reads TGTGCCAGCAGTGAAGGATGGGGCCCGGGAGAGACCCAGTACTTC. V is TRBV2 and J is TRBJ2-5; D is possibly TRBD1 (5 bases). Germline-derived CDR1 and CDR2 are SNHLY and FYNNEI. The CDR3 has 15 residues. V was pared by 1 base and J by 4 bases, with 13 bases between.

This sequence joins TRBV6-2 or TRBV6-3 and TRBJ2-6, with D tentatively TRBD1 or TRBD2 (5 bases each). Trimming took off 4 bases at V and 1 base at J, with 11 bases between the two ends. CDR1 and CDR2 (germline): MNHEY, SVGEGT. The CDR3 is 16 amino acids. Written as DNA, the CDR3 is TGTGCCAGCAGTTTCCGTGAGGGGTCTGGGGCCAACGTCCTGACTTTC. This translates into CASSFREGSGANVLTF.

The gene calls are TRBV28 and TRBJ1-6; D remains unclear. The germline CDR1 and CDR2 sequences are MDHEN and SYDVKM. The V end lost 2 bases, the J end lost 9 bases, and 14 bases lay between the germline ends. The CDR3 runs to 15 residues. The CDR3, as DNA: TGTGCCAGCAGTTTAAGGGCCACCAAAATTTCACCCCTCCACTTT. Amino acid sequence: CASSLRATKISPLHF.